This record concerns one TCR beta chain sequence. This record comes from a study of chronic HIV infection and antiretroviral therapy. One entry per CDR3 protein, called by TCRdb with MiXCR from the 5' RACE reads. The profile shows under 55,000 distinct CDR3 sequences, over 15% of them singletons. This CDR3 spans 14 amino acids. V lost 2 bases and J lost 2, with 11 bases in between. The V gene's germline CDR1 is SGHTS and CDR2 YDEGEE. Sequenced: peripheral blood. The sequence came from an adult who had HIV and had not received antiretroviral therapy, or was an uninfected healthy control (not recorded which). The V and J genes are TRBV5-8 and TRBJ2-7, with D perhaps TRBD1 (6 bases). In DNA, the CDR3 is TGTGCCAGCAGCTTTGGGACACCCACCTACGAGCAGTACTTC. It translates to CASSFGTPTYEQYF.